Shown below are 26 T cell receptor beta chains from a single sample sequenced in a study of tumor-infiltrating lymphocytes in primary liver carcinoma. RNA isolated from unsorted whole blood supplied the blood RNA, with germline DNA also extracted. Reverse transcription of approximately 0.55 ug total RNA with a constant-region primer produced TCR beta cDNA. Nested multiplex PCR, run for three rounds with slightly modified ARM-PCR, yielded TCR beta libraries. Two initial PCR rounds of around 9 cycles each paired TRBV1-TRBV30 forward primers with a C-beta reverse primer. MiXCR, applied by TCRdb to the multiplex PCR reads, yields one record per CDR3 protein. The sample carries more than 150,000 distinct CDR3 sequences, around 60% recorded once. Sequences were obtained from peripheral blood. Receptor source: a man aged 35 to 55 with primary liver carcinoma and hepatitis B virus infection.

Ten or more counts support this clonotype. The CDR3 nucleotides are TGCAGCGTTGCACAGGGAAGGGACGAGCAGTACTTC. Translated: CSVAQGRDEQYF. The chain uses TRBV29-1 and TRBJ2-7; tentative D call: TRBD1 (6 bases). Germline V lookup: CDR1 SQVTM, CDR2 ANQGSEA. This CDR3 spans 12 amino acids. Trimming cost V 4 bases and J 5 bases, with 12 bases left between them.

V and J are TRBV28 and TRBJ2-5, with D unresolved. CDR1 is MDHEN, CDR2 SYDVKM, per germline. V lost 5 bases, J lost 4 bases, and 8 bases lay in between. This CDR3 spans 12 amino acids. The CDR3: CASSVQLETQYF. DNA for the CDR3: TGTGCCAGCAGTGTTCAGCTAGAGACCCAGTACTTC.

The V call is TRBV10-1, the J call TRBJ1-1; D perhaps matches TRBD1 (5 bases). This CDR3 contains 14 residues. V shed 2 bases and J shed 4 bases, with 11 bases lying between them. Germline V gives CDR1 WNHNN, CDR2 SYGVQD (reference sequence). The CDR3 nucleotides are TGCGCCAGCAGTGAGAAGGTCGGGGCCACTGAAGCTTTCTTT. This codes for CASSEKVGATEAFF.

This clonotype was observed at least ten times. This chain joins TRBV11-2 and TRBJ1-2; D remains unclear. Germline CDR1 SGHAT, CDR2 FQNNGV. CDR3 size: 13 residues. V lost 6 bases and J 4 bases, leaving 12 bases between the germline ends. CDR3: CASSQDKAYGYTF. CDR3 in DNA: TGTGCCAGCAGTCAAGACAAGGCCTATGGCTACACCTTC.

Comments on this clonotype: The junction shows a germline mismatch at one end, possibly a read error. The rearrangement links TRBV6-6 to TRBJ1-5; 7 bases map to TRBD1. Germline CDR1 is MNHNY and CDR2 is SVGAGI (reference sequence). CDR3 length: 15 amino acids. The CDR3, as DNA: TGTGTCAGCAGCTATACTCGACAGGGTGATCAGCCCCAGCATTTT. Translation: CVSSYTRQGDQPQHF.

About this clonotype: A much larger clone sits a single nucleotide away, making a read error possible. The CDR3 loop is CVSSPTGAGYNEQFF. The CDR3 DNA reads as TGTGTCAGCAGCCCGACAGGGGCGGGCTACAATGAGCAGTTCTTC. The V gene is TRBV11-3, the J gene TRBJ2-1, with 8 positions matching TRBD1. CDR3 length: 15 residues. Germline CDR1 and CDR2: SGHNT and YENEEA.

To note about this clonotype: A much larger clone lies one base from this, so it may be a read error. The CDR3 region has the DNA TGTGCCAGCAGCAGATTAAGTGAGCAGTTCTTC. It yields the protein CASSRLSEQFF. The chain employs TRBV6-2 or TRBV6-3 and TRBJ2-1; D is unclear. The CDR3 covers 11 residues. V lost 6 bases, J lost 9 bases, and 9 bases lay in between. The germline gives CDR1 MNHEY, CDR2 SVGEGT.

The chain links TRBV10-3 to TRBJ1-4; D unresolved. Trimming shortened V by 0 bases and J by 8 bases, and 4 bases separated the two germline ends. CDR3 size: 12 residues. The V gene's germline CDR1 is ENHRY and CDR2 SYGVKD. This CDR3 reads CAISESGEKLFF. CDR3 sequence (DNA): TGTGCCATCAGTGAGTCGGGGGAAAAACTGTTTTTT.

A remark on this clonotype: Germline is not matched at one junction end, which may reflect a read error. V is TRBV11-2 and J is TRBJ2-3; D is unresolved. From germline, CDR1 is SGHAT and CDR2 FQNNGV. This CDR3 has 16 residues. The CDR3 DNA reads as TGTGCCAGCAGCTTAGGGTCGGATTATAGCACAGATACGCGGTATTTT. It is translated as CASSLGSDYSTDTRYF. The variable domain in full, with the rest retrieved from reference TRBV11-2 and TRBJ2-3, is EAGVAQSPRYKIIEKRQSVAFWCNPISGHATLYWYQQILGQGPKLLIQFQNNGVVDDSQLPKDRFSAERLKGVDSTLKIQPAKLEDSAVYLCASSLGSDYSTDTRYFGPGTRLTVL.

The chain combines TRBV6-5 with TRBJ2-2; TRBD2 is a possible D gene (5 bases). Germline V gene data show CDR1 as MNHEY and CDR2 as SVGAGI. V was pared by 6 bases and J by 1 base, with 12 bases between. CDR3 length: 15 residues. The CDR3 protein is CASSTRTWNTGELFF. CDR3 sequence (DNA): TGTGCCAGCAGCACTAGGACTTGGAACACCGGGGAGCTGTTTTTT.

This clonotype was observed at least ten times. The chain couples TRBV7-3 to TRBJ1-1, with D possibly TRBD1 on 6 matching bases. Germline loops: CDR1 SGHTA, CDR2 FQGTGA. The CDR3 totals 14 residues. V shed 4 bases and J shed 5 bases, with 14 bases lying between them. The CDR3 is CASSWGASGTEAFF. Here the CDR3 DNA reads TGTGCCAGCAGCTGGGGGGCCTCTGGGACTGAAGCTTTCTTT.

This clonotype was seen only once. This may stem from a read error, because a much larger clone lies one nucleotide away. The chain combines TRBV4-2 with TRBJ2-7; D is uncertain. With 0 bases removed from V and 3 bases from J, the gap between germline ends came to 3 bases. This CDR3 comprises 12 residues. Per germline, CDR1 LGHNA and CDR2 YNFKEQ. The CDR3 nucleotides are TGTGCCAGCAGCCAAGATGACTACGAGCAGTACTTC. Protein: CASSQDDYEQYF.

The chain carries TRBV12-3 or TRBV12-4 and TRBJ2-1; D is perhaps TRBD2 (6 bases). The CDR3 loop spans 14 amino acids. The ends were cut back, 8 bases at V and 8 bases at J, with 19 bases in the middle. CDR3 DNA sequence: TGTGCCAGCTATATTACCGGGACTTCCGATGAGCAGTTCTTC. Amino acids: CASYITGTSDEQFF.

The V call is TRBV7-9, the J call TRBJ2-1; 10 bases line up with TRBD1. Germline-derived CDR1 and CDR2 are SEHNR and FQNEAQ (reference sequence). This CDR3 has 15 residues. Unmatched junction bases numbered 3, after V lost 1 base and J lost 6 bases. The CDR3 DNA is TGTGCCAGCAGCTTAGGACAGGGGGCCCTCAATGAGCAGTTCTTC. Protein product: CASSLGQGALNEQFF.

The chain joins TRBV12-3 or TRBV12-4 to TRBJ1-4, with TRBD1 matching 8 bases. With 4 bases clipped from V and 3 bases from J, the junction kept 4 bases outside the gene matches. This CDR3 has 15 residues. The CDR3 protein is CASSSGGTANEKLFF. CDR3 nucleotides: TGTGCCAGCAGTTCAGGGGGCACGGCTAATGAAAAACTGTTTTTT.

To note about this clonotype: The junction departs from germline at one end; a sequencing error may be responsible. J is TRBJ2-7 and V is TRBV11-2; D call uncertain. This CDR3 has 12 amino acids. Germline CDR1 and CDR2: SGHAT and FQNNGV. The CDR3 DNA is TGTGCTAGCAGCTTAGATGGCTGCGAGCAGTACTTC. This codes for CASSLDGCEQYF.

This clonotype was counted at least ten times. This rearrangement joins TRBV11-1 to TRBJ2-1; D ambiguous. The CDR3 length is 13 residues. The germline V gene has CDR1 SGHAT and CDR2 FQDESV (reference sequence). V was cut by 3 bases and J by 4 bases, with 7 bases left in between. In nucleotides, the CDR3 is TGTGCCAGCAGCTTGTTCAAATACAATGAGCAGTTCTTC. Translated, it gives CASSLFKYNEQFF.

This clonotype turned up a few times. CDR3: CASSYPPLYEQYF. CDR3 coding DNA: TGTGCCAGCAGTTACCCCCCCCTCTACGAGCAGTACTTC. The V and J genes are TRBV12-3 or TRBV12-4 and TRBJ2-7; unclear D gene. The germline V and J ends were trimmed by 4 bases and 3 bases, with 10 bases remaining between them. The CDR3 totals 13 residues.

This clonotype was counted only a few times. V gene TRBV10-3 combines with J gene TRBJ1-1, with a tentative D call TRBD1 (6 bases). The V end was cut by 7 bases, the J end by 1 base, with 10 bases between. The CDR3 sequence is 13 residues long. Germline CDR1 and CDR2: ENHRY and SYGVKD. In nucleotides, the CDR3 is TGTGCCATCATGCAGGGGAAGAACACTGAAGCTTTCTTT. This sequence encodes CAIMQGKNTEAFF.

On this clonotype itself: At one end, the junction sequence differs from germline, possibly due to a read error. The CDR3 region is CASNLYSGRMGTDTQYF. The CDR3 region has the DNA TGTGCCAGCAACTTATATAGCGGGAGGATGGGCACAGATACGCAGTATTTT. This chain uses TRBV11-2 with TRBJ2-3; 10 bases agree with TRBD2. The germline gives CDR1 SGHAT, CDR2 FQNNGV. The CDR3 has 17 residues.

The chain couples TRBV5-5 to TRBJ1-4; 10 bases match TRBD1. The CDR3 sequence is 14 residues long. Germline-derived CDR1 and CDR2 are SGHKS and YYEKEE (reference sequence). The V segment lost 5 bases and the J segment 12 bases; nucleotides outside the gene matches: 10. CDR3: CASSSGTGDEELFF. CDR3 DNA: TGTGCCAGCAGTTCCGGGACAGGGGACGAAGAACTGTTTTTT.

The chain carries TRBV28 and TRBJ2-7; tentative D call: TRBD1 (5 bases). In germline, CDR1 is MDHEN, CDR2 SYDVKM. The V and J ends lost 4 bases and 5 bases respectively, with 9 bases between them. CDR3 length: 12 amino acids. The DNA for the CDR3 is TGTGCCAGCAGTTCAGGGTTCAACGAGCAGTACTTC. It yields the protein CASSSGFNEQYF.

With respect to this clonotype: The conserved phenylalanine or tryptophan normally closing the CDR3 is absent here, so this likely arose from a read error. No DNA is shown, since the ends of the CDR3 on it are uncertain; the CDR3 is the one TCRdb lists. The chain is built from TRBV11-1 and TRBJ1-2. Germline V lookup: CDR1 SGHAT, CDR2 FQDESV (reference sequence). A total of 16 residues make up the CDR3, ends included. The chain's CDR3 is CASGGHRAEGSNGYTS.

This clonotype was seen many times. The rearrangement joins TRBV4-1 to TRBJ2-7, with D possibly matching TRBD2 (6 bases). The V end lost 0 bases, the J end lost 1 base, and 16 bases lay between the germline ends. Looked up from germline, CDR1 is MGHRA and CDR2 is YSYEKL. The CDR3 loop spans 17 amino acids. The DNA of the CDR3 is TGCGCCAGCAGCCAAGAACCTACGGAGGGGTCATCCTACGAGCAGTACTTC. Protein sequence: CASSQEPTEGSSYEQYF.

This chain connects TRBV7-8 to TRBJ2-1; 8 bases match TRBD2. The CDR3 extends over 16 amino acids. Germline loops: CDR1 SGHVS, CDR2 FQNEAQ. With V trimmed by 1 base and J by 0 bases, 2 bases remained unmatched. CDR3 DNA sequence: TGTGCCAGCAGCTTAGGAAGCGGGGGCTCCTACAATGAGCAGTTCTTC. Protein: CASSLGSGGSYNEQFF.

Comment on this clonotype: An end of the junction does not agree with germline; a read error may underlie this. V and J are TRBV11-2 and TRBJ1-1; no clear D. CDR1 is SGHAT and CDR2 is FQNNGV in the germline V gene. The CDR3 runs to 15 residues. CDR3 sequence (DNA): TGTGCCAGTAGCTTAGCTTCAACCGTGGCCACTGAAACTTTCTTT. This codes for CASSLASTVATETFF.